Shown below are 20 T cell receptor beta chains from a single sample sequenced in a study of control samples from healthy donors and cancer patients. The protocol was immunoSEQ multiplex PCR, while the TCRdb copy is restricted to in-frame clones and leaves out a portion. The sample shows over 150,000 clones, approximately 92% of them seen only once. The sample consisted of blood. All receptors come from a woman in her forties in good health.

The chain has TRBV5-1 and TRBJ1-1; D ambiguous. V was shortened by 1 base and J by 1 base, with 8 bases between the two germline ends. Germline loops: CDR1 SGHRS, CDR2 YFSETQ. There are 14 residues in the CDR3. DNA for the CDR3: TGCGCCAGCAGCTTGACGATAACGAACACTGAAGCTTTCTTT. Amino acids: CASSLTITNTEAFF.

CDR3 residues: CASSYGQVYEQYF. Written as DNA, the CDR3 is TGTGCCAGCAGTTACGGGCAGGTTTACGAGCAGTACTTC. The chain recombines TRBV6-5 with TRBJ2-7; D is ambiguous. Germline values: CDR1 MNHEY, CDR2 SVGAGI. V lost 2 bases to trimming and J lost 4 bases, with 9 bases between them. The CDR3 is 13 amino acids.

The CDR3 loop reads CASSTGTTANTGELFF. The DNA for the CDR3 is TGTGCCAGCAGCACCGGGACAACCGCGAACACCGGGGAGCTGTTTTTT. This sequence joins TRBV5-6 and TRBJ2-2; D perhaps matches TRBD1 (6 bases). This CDR3 is built from 16 residues. Trimming cost V 4 bases and J 0 bases, with 13 bases left between them. Germline CDR1 and CDR2: SGHDT and YYEEEE.

The V and J genes are TRBV7-8 and TRBJ2-5; the match to TRBD2 covers 9 bases. The CDR3 length is 13 residues. Germline CDR1 SGHVS, CDR2 FQNEAQ. V dropped 1 base and J dropped 14; count of bases not matched to a gene: 8. The CDR3 is CASSLDYSGRRYF. The CDR3 DNA reads as TGTGCCAGCAGCTTAGATTATAGCGGGAGAAGATACTTC.

In DNA form, the CDR3 reads TGTGCTAGTGTAAAGAGTTCTGGAAACACCATATATTTT. It translates to CASVKSSGNTIYF. V usage is TRBV12-5 and J usage is TRBJ1-3; no clear D gene. Germline V gene data show CDR1 as LGHNT and CDR2 as FRNRAP. This CDR3 spans 13 amino acids. The V gene lost 7 bases and the J gene lost 1 base, with 8 bases spanning the gap.

The rearrangement links TRBV6-1 to TRBJ1-5, with D uncertain. Trimming stripped 0 bases from V and 3 bases from J, with 9 bases between. Germline V gene data show CDR1 as MNHNS and CDR2 as SASEGT. This CDR3 contains 15 residues. The CDR3 reads CASSEAKVSNQPQHF. The CDR3 DNA is TGTGCCAGCAGTGAAGCCAAGGTTTCCAATCAGCCCCAGCATTTT.

This clone was observed a single time. The chain employs TRBV16 and TRBJ2-3; no firm D call. The CDR3 consists of 12 residues. CDR1 and CDR2 from the germline V gene are KGHSY and FQNENV. Trimming stripped 3 bases from V and 4 bases from J, with 5 bases between. CDR3 bases: TGTGCCAGCAGCCATGGAGCAGATACGCAGTATTTT. It codes for CASSHGADTQYF.

This chain connects TRBV5-1 to TRBJ1-2, with D possibly TRBD1 on 6 matching bases. V was trimmed by 8 bases and J by 7 bases, leaving 18 bases between them. This CDR3 comprises 13 residues. The germline gives CDR1 SGHRS, CDR2 YFSETQ. CDR3 amino acids: CASTAGAGGGYTF. The DNA for the CDR3 is TGCGCCAGTACCGCAGGGGCCGGGGGTGGCTACACCTTC.

The chain couples TRBV6-6 to TRBJ1-1, with D maybe TRBD1 (5 bases). From germline, CDR1 is MNHNY and CDR2 SVGAGI (reference sequence). The CDR3 has 15 amino acids. Between the trimmed V and J ends, which lost 5 bases and 1 base, there was a span of 14 bases. CDR3 sequence: CASSPQGTTNTEAFF. DNA of the CDR3: TGTGCCAGCAGTCCCCAGGGAACGACGAACACTGAAGCTTTCTTT.

The V gene is TRBV19, the J gene TRBJ1-1; 11 bases fit TRBD1. The J segment lost 5 bases and the V segment lost 5 bases, leaving 4 bases of the junction unmatched. The CDR3 runs 14 residues. Germline values: CDR1 LNHDA, CDR2 SQIVND (reference sequence). The CDR3 protein is CASSPRDRGTEAFF. CDR3 sequence (DNA): TGTGCCAGTAGTCCGCGGGACAGGGGGACTGAAGCTTTCTTT.

This chain joins TRBV6-1 and TRBJ2-7, with 10 bases lining up with TRBD1. J lost 1 base, V lost 4 bases, and 16 bases had no gene match. CDR1 is MNHNS and CDR2 is SASEGT in the germline V gene. The CDR3 loop spans 19 amino acids. This CDR3 reads CASSASRDRGFRGSYEQYF. As DNA, the CDR3 is TGTGCCAGCAGTGCCTCCCGGGACAGGGGATTTCGGGGGTCCTACGAGCAGTACTTC.

This clone appeared once. This chain links TRBV5-1 with TRBJ1-1; 8 nucleotides agree with TRBD1. V dropped 3 bases and J dropped 1; count of bases not matched to a gene: 8. The length of the CDR3 is 16 residues. Germline CDR1 is SGHRS and CDR2 is YFSETQ. Here the CDR3 DNA reads TGCGCCAGCAGCTCGGACAGGGCGACTGGGAACACTGAAGCTTTCTTT. This encodes CASSSDRATGNTEAFF.

V gene TRBV9 combines with J gene TRBJ1-6; D call uncertain. The CDR3 loop spans 14 amino acids. Germline CDR1 and CDR2: SGDLS and YYNGEE. V lost 3 bases to trimming and J lost 6 bases, with 10 bases between them. The CDR3 sequence: CASSAAGVNSPLHF. The CDR3 nucleotides read TGTGCCAGCAGCGCTGCCGGGGTTAATTCACCCCTCCACTTT.

Here the CDR3 reads CASSLTPPETQYF. As DNA, the CDR3 is TGTGCCAGCAGCTTAACTCCCCCAGAGACCCAGTACTTC. This chain uses TRBV7-6 with TRBJ2-5; D call uncertain. This CDR3 has 13 residues. Germline V gene lookup returns CDR1 SGHVS and CDR2 FNYEAQ. V was clipped by 2 bases and J by 4 bases, with 8 bases between them.

V is TRBV5-4 and J is TRBJ2-1; 9 bases match TRBD1. With 7 bases clipped from V and 9 bases from J, the junction kept 17 bases outside the gene matches. The CDR3 covers 16 residues. Germline values: CDR1 SGHNT, CDR2 YYREEE (reference sequence). CDR3 nucleotides: TGTGCCAGCCACCCCCCGGGGGACAGGGTAGGTGGTGAGCAGTTCTTC. Protein: CASHPPGDRVGGEQFF.

J is TRBJ1-2 and V is TRBV12-3 or TRBV12-4; D is unresolved. This CDR3 has 13 amino acids. V shed 5 bases and J shed 2 bases, with 9 bases lying between them. This CDR3 reads CASSPTKNYGYTF. CDR3 coding DNA: TGTGCCAGCAGTCCTACAAAGAACTATGGCTACACCTTC.

The chain joins TRBV6-5 to TRBJ1-2; no clear D gene. The ends were cut back, 8 bases at V and 3 bases at J, with 10 bases in the middle. Germline V gene data show CDR1 as MNHEY and CDR2 as SVGAGI. The CDR3 runs to 12 residues. The CDR3: CASYGRDYGYTF. The CDR3 nucleotides are TGTGCCAGCTACGGGCGAGACTATGGCTACACCTTC.

The CDR3 coding sequence is TGTGCCACCAGCAGGGAGGGCGGTCAGCCCCAGCATTTT. Its protein product is CATSREGGQPQHF. This rearrangement joins TRBV15 to TRBJ1-5; no clear D. Deletions cut 3 bases from V and 6 bases from J, with 9 bases between. This CDR3 comprises 13 residues. Germline CDR1 and CDR2: LNHNV and YYDKDF (reference sequence).

The V and J genes are TRBV5-1 and TRBJ2-3; D not certain. The CDR3 is made up of 15 amino acids. With 1 base removed from V and 2 bases from J, the gap between germline ends came to 11 bases. Germline lookup yields CDR1 SGHRS and CDR2 YFSETQ. The CDR3 DNA is TGCGCCAGCAGCTTGTTACCCGACTCCACAGATACGCAGTATTTT. Amino acids: CASSLLPDSTDTQYF.

The genes are TRBV7-8 and TRBJ2-3; D is possibly TRBD1 (7 bases). CDR3 length equals 14 residues. Deletions cut 8 bases from V and 6 bases from J, with 18 bases between. Germline V gene lookup returns CDR1 SGHVS and CDR2 FQNEAQ. This CDR3 reads CASGGTALRDTQYF. The DNA of the CDR3 is TGTGCCAGCGGCGGGACAGCGTTGCGGGATACGCAGTATTTT.